The 10 T cell receptor beta chains presented below share a single source sample, sequenced in a study of molecular identifiers for immune sequencing clone quantification. TCRdb recomputed calls from the PCR reads with MiXCR, one row per CDR3 protein. The table includes 460,000 or so distinct CDR3 sequences, around 21% detected once. Sequencing used naive CD8+ T cells from blood, with Jurkat cell RNA spiked in. Subset specified: FACS-sorted CD8+CD4-CCR7+CD45RA+ naive T cells. The receptors shown here come from a human donor in good health. Some libraries in this study had Jurkat cell RNA spiked in.

In this sample, this clonotype turned up many times. The V gene is TRBV4-1, the J gene TRBJ2-4; D is unclear. The germline V gene has CDR1 MGHRA and CDR2 YSYEKL. The CDR3 has 12 amino acids. Trimming shortened V by 0 bases and J by 9 bases, and 6 bases separated the two germline ends. CDR3: CASSQDRVIQYF. The DNA for the CDR3 is TGCGCCAGCAGCCAAGATAGGGTCATTCAGTACTTC.

Only a few counts were recorded for this clonotype. The V call is TRBV3-1, the J call TRBJ2-3; D possibly corresponds to TRBD1 (6 bases). V was clipped by 1 base and J by 5 bases, with 13 bases between them. The germline gives CDR1 LGHDT, CDR2 YNNKEL (reference sequence). This CDR3 region has 15 residues. DNA for the CDR3: TGTGCCAGCAGCCAAGCCGGGACACTAGTAGATACGCAGTATTTT. Amino acids: CASSQAGTLVDTQYF.

This clonotype was counted many times. V usage is TRBV6-2 or TRBV6-3 and J usage is TRBJ2-7; a possible D gene is TRBD1 (6 bases). This CDR3 has 14 residues. V dropped 6 bases and J dropped 2 bases, with 14 bases sitting between them. CDR1 is MNHEY, CDR2 SVGEGT, per germline. This CDR3 is CASSTGTSTYEQYF. The CDR3 DNA reads as TGTGCCAGCAGCACAGGGACCTCAACCTACGAGCAGTACTTC.

The sample holds a few counts of this clonotype. This chain links TRBV11-2 with TRBJ2-3, with 9 bases that match TRBD2. After removal of 2 bases from V and 6 bases from J, the junction contained 12 bases not matched to a gene. The CDR3 length is 17 residues. CDR1 and CDR2 from the germline V gene are SGHAT and FQNNGV. The CDR3 sequence is CASSLLRGGARPDTQYF. CDR3 nucleotide sequence: TGTGCCAGCAGCTTATTGCGGGGGGGAGCCCGTCCGGATACGCAGTATTTT.

This clonotype appeared many times. The chain has TRBV6-1 and TRBJ2-5; no reliable D call. V was trimmed by 0 bases and J by 12 bases, leaving 23 bases between them. CDR3 length: 16 residues. Germline V gene data show CDR1 as MNHNS and CDR2 as SASEGT. The CDR3 is CASSEAPWSSADSEYF. The CDR3 nucleotides are TGTGCCAGCAGTGAAGCCCCCTGGTCAAGCGCCGATTCGGAGTACTTC.

In this sample, this clonotype turned up a few times. The rearrangement links TRBV5-6 to TRBJ1-2; no reliable D call. This CDR3 contains 14 residues. CDR1 is SGHDT, CDR2 YYEEEE, per germline. V shed 1 base and J shed 3 bases, with 10 bases lying between them. In DNA form, the CDR3 reads TGTGCCAGCAGCTTGTCACAGTATGACTATGGCTACACCTTC. As protein: CASSLSQYDYGYTF.

This clonotype was counted a few times. J is TRBJ2-7 and V is TRBV7-2; 7 bases are a match to TRBD2. V dropped 1 base and J dropped 0; count of bases not matched to a gene: 9. This CDR3 has 17 amino acids. Looked up from germline, CDR1 is SGHTA and CDR2 is FQGNSA. The CDR3: CASSLVVGTITSYEQYF. CDR3 DNA sequence: TGTGCCAGCAGCTTAGTAGTGGGGACTATAACCTCCTACGAGCAGTACTTC.

As for this clonotype: A single base separates this from a much larger clone, so it may be a read error. This likely comes from a read error, as the CDR3 has no conserved phenylalanine or tryptophan at its end. The rearrangement uses TRBV7-9 and TRBJ2-3; 10 bases fit TRBD2. V trimming: 5 bases; J trimming: 2 bases; junction bases outside the gene matches: 7. The CDR3 length is 16 residues. Germline CDR1 is SEHNR and CDR2 is FQNEAQ (reference sequence). CDR3 sequence (DNA): TGTGCCAGCAGCGTGTACACTAGCGGGACCACAGATACGCAGTATCTT. Its translation: CASSVYTSGTTDTQYL.

This clonotype has a count of ten or more. The rearrangement uses TRBV4-2 and TRBJ2-5; D is unclear. This CDR3 is built from 12 residues. CDR1 and CDR2 from the germline V gene are LGHNA and YNFKEQ. V was trimmed by 1 base and J by 7 bases, leaving 7 bases between them. The CDR3 nucleotides read TGTGCCAGCAGCCAAGGGTCGCGGACCCAGTACTTC. Translating it yields CASSQGSRTQYF.

The rearrangement joins TRBV30 to TRBJ2-7, with D perhaps TRBD1 (5 bases). Looked up from germline, CDR1 is GTSNPN and CDR2 is SVGIG (reference sequence). This CDR3 is built from 14 residues. The ends were cut back, 2 bases at V and 0 bases at J, with 11 bases in the middle. The CDR3 bases are TGTGCCTGGAGTAATGGGGCTGGCTCCTACGAGCAGTACTTC. The encoded protein is CAWSNGAGSYEQYF.